The entry below describes one TCR beta chain. The sample belongs to a study of PD-1 blockade in classical Hodgkin lymphoma. Assay: immunoSEQ multiplex PCR; the TCRdb copy retains only in-frame clones and omits some. The sample holds under 100,000 clones, around 90% seen once. After autologous stem cell transplantation all patients relapsed, and prior brentuximab vedotin exposure differed between cohorts. Trimming removed 4 bases from V and 4 bases from J, with 19 bases in between. The germline gives CDR1 MNHNS, CDR2 SASEGT. This CDR3 has 16 amino acids. The material was peripheral blood mononuclear cells (PBMCs), obtained before the second cycle of nivolumab. This sequence was found in a human donor with classical Hodgkin lymphoma. The rearrangement links TRBV6-1 to TRBJ1-2; D unresolved. The CDR3 nucleotides are TGTGCCAGCAGTGGAAGACGCTCGGGAATAGGCTATGGCTACACCTTC. This sequence encodes CASSGRRSGIGYGYTF.